This is a list of T cell receptor beta chains from one sample in a study of T cell changes during pregnancy in multiple sclerosis. The data were produced by immunoSEQ multiplex PCR, yet TCRdb's version contains in-frame clones alone and is incomplete. The data show more than 65,000 clones, with 80% to 95% seen just once and around 0.41% held by the top ten. The source was CD4+ T cells from peripheral blood mononuclear cells, collected before pregnancy. The receptor source for this set is a female donor with multiple sclerosis, enrolled in a pregnancy study. CDR3s leave out the opening cysteine and the closing phenylalanine or tryptophan.

J gene | V gene | CDR3 length | CDR3 protein
TRBJ2-7 | TRBV18 | 13 | ASSLSGTGAYEQY
TRBJ2-5 | TRBV29-1 | 12 | SVVAGGVFKTQY
TRBJ1-5 | TRBV11-1 | 11 | ASSPTVDQPQH
TRBJ2-7 | TRBV6-6 | 13 | ASLSAGVSSYEQY
TRBJ1-5 | TRBV18 | 12 | ASSPTPSNQPQH
TRBJ1-4 | TRBV2 | 11 | ASMRTTNEKLF
TRBJ2-7 | TRBV9 | 13 | ASSVELAGIYEQY
TRBJ2-7 | TRBV9 | 12 | ASSVDTGAYEQY
TRBJ2-1 | TRBV6-5 | 12 | ASSSGSGTFVQF
TRBJ2-5 | TRBV6-5 | 11 | ASRSGGGETQY
TRBJ1-1 | TRBV5-4 | 13 | ASSPKGGGFAEAF
TRBJ2-3 | TRBV21-1 | 16 | ASSECPGQGVSTDTQY
TRBJ1-1 | TRBV11-3 | 11 | ASTPGSLSEAF
TRBJ2-3 | TRBV2 | 12 | ASRQGTSTDTQY
TRBJ1-5 | TRBV19 | 12 | ASRAGESNQPQH
TRBJ2-5 | TRBV7-9 | 13 | ASSLAAGGSETQY
TRBJ2-6 | TRBV6-5 | 13 | ASSSEGSGANVLT
TRBJ2-7 | TRBV4-3 | 15 | ASSQDVAGGPSYEQY
TRBJ1-2 | TRBV2 | 12 | ASRQQGSNYGYT
TRBJ1-2 | TRBV7-3 | 12 | ASSPAGTHYGYT
TRBJ1-5 | TRBV4-3 | 13 | ASSQDLMSNQPQH
TRBJ2-2 | TRBV19 | 14 | ASSIRGLGVTGELF
TRBJ1-2 | TRBV4-3 | 15 | ASSQDVGTGGNYGYT
TRBJ2-3 | TRBV9 | 13 | ASSVVALSGDTQY
TRBJ1-1 | TRBV29-1 | 11 | SVESTRNTEAF
TRBJ2-1 | TRBV6-5 | 12 | ASSGTGYANEQF
TRBJ2-7 | TRBV28 | 12 | ASRAGQLPGEQY
TRBJ1-2 | TRBV5-4 | 13 | ASSFSGTGRYGYT